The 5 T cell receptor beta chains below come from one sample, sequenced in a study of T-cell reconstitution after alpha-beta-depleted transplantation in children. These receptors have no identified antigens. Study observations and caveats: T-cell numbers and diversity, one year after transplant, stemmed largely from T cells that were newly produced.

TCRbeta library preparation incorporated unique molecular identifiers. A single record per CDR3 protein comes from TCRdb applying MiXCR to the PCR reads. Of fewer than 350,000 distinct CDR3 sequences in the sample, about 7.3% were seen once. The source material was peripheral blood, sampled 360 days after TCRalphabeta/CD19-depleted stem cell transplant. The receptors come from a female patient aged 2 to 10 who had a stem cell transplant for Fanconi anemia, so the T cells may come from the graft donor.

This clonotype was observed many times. The CDR3 sequence is CASSQVTGDQPQHF. The CDR3 DNA follows: TGCGCCAGCAGCCAAGTAACGGGGGATCAGCCCCAGCATTTT. This chain links TRBV4-3 with TRBJ1-5; maybe TRBD1 (5 bases). Germline values: CDR1 LGHNA, CDR2 YSLEER. Trimming pared 1 base from V and 5 bases from J, leaving 9 bases between. The CDR3 spans 14 residues.

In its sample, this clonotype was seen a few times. CDR3 in amino acids: CASSLGTATEAFF. CDR3 sequence (DNA): TGTGCCAGCAGCTTGGGGACAGCCACTGAAGCTTTCTTT. The genes are TRBV7-3 and TRBJ1-1; 7 bases line up with TRBD1. V was clipped by 3 bases and J by 4 bases; unmatched bases: 2. This CDR3 comprises 13 residues. The germline V gene encodes CDR1 SGHTA and CDR2 FQGTGA.

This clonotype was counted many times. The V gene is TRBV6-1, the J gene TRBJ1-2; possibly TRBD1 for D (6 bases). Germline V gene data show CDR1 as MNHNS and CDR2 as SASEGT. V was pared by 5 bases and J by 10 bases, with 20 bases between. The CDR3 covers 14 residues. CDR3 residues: CASSPLPETGDYTF. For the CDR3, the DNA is TGTGCCAGCAGTCCCCTCCCAGAGACAGGCGACTACACCTTC.

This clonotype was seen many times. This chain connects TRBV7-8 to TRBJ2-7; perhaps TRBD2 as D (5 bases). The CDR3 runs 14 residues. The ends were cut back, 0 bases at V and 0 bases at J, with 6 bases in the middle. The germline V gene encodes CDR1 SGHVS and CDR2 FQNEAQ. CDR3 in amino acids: CASSLAGSSYEQYV. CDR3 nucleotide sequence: TGTGCCAGCAGCTTAGCAGGGAGCTCCTACGAGCAGTACGTC.

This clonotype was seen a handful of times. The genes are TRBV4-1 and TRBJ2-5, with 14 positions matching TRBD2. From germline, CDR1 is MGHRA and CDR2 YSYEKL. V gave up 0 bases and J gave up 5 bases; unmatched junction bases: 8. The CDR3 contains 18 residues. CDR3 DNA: TGCGCCAGCAGCCAAGATCCCGGACTAGCGGGAGGTTGGGAGACCCAGTACTTC. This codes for CASSQDPGLAGGWETQYF.